This TCR beta chain is from a study of blood T cell repertoires in COVID-19. Study context: COVID-19 samples, acute and convalescent, were from the United States, Italy and Spain.

V shed 11 bases, J shed 7 bases, and the junction held 18 bases outside the gene matches. CDR3 length equals 17 residues. Germline V gives CDR1 ENHRY, CDR2 SYGVKD. The assay was immunoSEQ multiplex PCR, and TCRdb's table has in-frame clones only and misses some. Found here are some 290,000 clones, approximately 86% of them singletons; the top ten hold roughly 2.4%. J is TRBJ2-7 and V is TRBV10-3, with TRBD2 matching 15 bases. The sequencing input was peripheral blood. The receptor's source is a woman in her 50s who had recovered from COVID-19. DNA of the CDR3: TGTGCCTCGACCGGGACTAGCGGGAGGAGGGAAACTCGAGAGCAGTACTTC. It specifies CASTGTSGRRETREQYF.